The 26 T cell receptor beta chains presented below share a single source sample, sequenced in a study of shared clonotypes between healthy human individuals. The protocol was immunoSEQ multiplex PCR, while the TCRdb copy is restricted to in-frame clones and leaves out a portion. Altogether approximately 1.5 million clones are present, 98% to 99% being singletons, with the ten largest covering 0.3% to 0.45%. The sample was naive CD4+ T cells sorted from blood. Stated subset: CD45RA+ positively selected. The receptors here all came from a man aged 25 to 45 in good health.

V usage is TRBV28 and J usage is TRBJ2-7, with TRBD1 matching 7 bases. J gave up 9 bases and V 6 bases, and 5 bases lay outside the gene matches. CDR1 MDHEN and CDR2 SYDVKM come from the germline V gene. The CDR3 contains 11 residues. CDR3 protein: CASSPRGPQYF. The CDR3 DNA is TGTGCCAGCAGCCCTAGGGGGCCGCAGTACTTC.

The DNA of the CDR3 is TGTGCCAGCACCCGACATATCGTAGGTAGTGGGGCCAACGTCCTGACTTTC. Protein product: CASTRHIVGSGANVLTF. The gene calls are TRBV2 and TRBJ2-6; D gene unclear. CDR1 is SNHLY and CDR2 is FYNNEI in the germline V gene. This CDR3 is 17 amino acids long. V was clipped by 7 bases and J by 3 bases, with 19 bases between them. Together with reference TRBV2 and TRBJ2-6, the CDR3 gives the full variable domain: EPEVTQTPSHQVTQMGQEVILRCVPISNHLYFYWYRQILGQKVEFLVSFYNNEISEKSEIFDDQFSVERPDGSNFTLKIRSTKLEDSAMYFCASTRHIVGSGANVLTFGAGSRLTVL.

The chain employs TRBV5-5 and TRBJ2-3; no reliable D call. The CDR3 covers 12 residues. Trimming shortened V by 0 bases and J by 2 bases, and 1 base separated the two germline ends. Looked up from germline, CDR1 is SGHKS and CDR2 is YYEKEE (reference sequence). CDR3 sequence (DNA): TGTGCCAGCAGCTTGGCCACAGATACGCAGTATTTT. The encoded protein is CASSLATDTQYF.

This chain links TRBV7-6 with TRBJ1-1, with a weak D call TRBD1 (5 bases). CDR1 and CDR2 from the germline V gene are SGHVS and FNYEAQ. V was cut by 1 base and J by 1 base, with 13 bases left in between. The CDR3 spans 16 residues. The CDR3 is CASSLGMARGNTEAFF. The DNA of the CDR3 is TGTGCCAGCAGCTTAGGTATGGCGAGGGGGAACACTGAAGCTTTCTTT.

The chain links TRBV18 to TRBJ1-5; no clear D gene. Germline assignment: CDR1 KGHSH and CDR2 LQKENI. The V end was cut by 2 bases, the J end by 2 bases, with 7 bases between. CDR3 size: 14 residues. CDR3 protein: CASSPDGGNQPQHF. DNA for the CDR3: TGTGCCAGCTCACCAGACGGGGGCAATCAGCCCCAGCATTTT.

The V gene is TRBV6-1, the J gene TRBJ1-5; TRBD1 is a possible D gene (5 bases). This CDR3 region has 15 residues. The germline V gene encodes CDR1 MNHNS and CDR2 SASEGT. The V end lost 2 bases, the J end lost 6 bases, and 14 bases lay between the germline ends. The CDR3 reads CASSESQGWAQPQHF. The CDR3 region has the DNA TGTGCCAGCAGTGAATCGCAGGGTTGGGCTCAGCCCCAGCATTTT.

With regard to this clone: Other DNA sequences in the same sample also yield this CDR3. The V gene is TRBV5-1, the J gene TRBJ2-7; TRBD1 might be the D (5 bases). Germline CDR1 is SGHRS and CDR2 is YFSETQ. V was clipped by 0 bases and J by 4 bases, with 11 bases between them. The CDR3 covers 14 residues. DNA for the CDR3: TGCGCCAGCAGCTTGGGGCAGGGCTTGTACGAGCAGTACTTC. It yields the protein CASSLGQGLYEQYF.

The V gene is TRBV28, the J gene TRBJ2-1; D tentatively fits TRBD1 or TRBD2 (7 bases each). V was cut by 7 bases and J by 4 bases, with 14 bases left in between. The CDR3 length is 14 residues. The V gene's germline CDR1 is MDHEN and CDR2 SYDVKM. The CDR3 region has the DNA TGTGCCAGCATCAGACAGGGAGGGTACAATGAGCAGTTCTTC. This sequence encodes CASIRQGGYNEQFF. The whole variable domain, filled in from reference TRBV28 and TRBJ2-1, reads DVKVTQSSRYLVKRTGEKVFLECVQDMDHENMFWYRQDPGLGLRLIYFSYDVKMKEKGDIPEGYSVSREKKERFSLILESASTNQTSMYLCASIRQGGYNEQFFGPGTRLTVL.

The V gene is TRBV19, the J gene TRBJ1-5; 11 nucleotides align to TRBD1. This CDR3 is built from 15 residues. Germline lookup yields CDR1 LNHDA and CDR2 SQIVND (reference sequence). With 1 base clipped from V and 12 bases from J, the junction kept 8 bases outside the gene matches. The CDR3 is CASSIGGQGATSQHF. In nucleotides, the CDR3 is TGTGCCAGTAGTATAGGAGGACAGGGGGCGACCAGCCAGCATTTT.

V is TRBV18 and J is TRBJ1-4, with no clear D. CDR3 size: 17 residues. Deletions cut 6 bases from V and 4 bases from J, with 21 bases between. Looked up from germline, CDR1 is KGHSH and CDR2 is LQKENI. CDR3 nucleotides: TGTGCCAGCTCTCTTCTAGAAAAACCTTTACTTAATGAAAAACTGTTTTTT. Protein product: CASSLLEKPLLNEKLFF.

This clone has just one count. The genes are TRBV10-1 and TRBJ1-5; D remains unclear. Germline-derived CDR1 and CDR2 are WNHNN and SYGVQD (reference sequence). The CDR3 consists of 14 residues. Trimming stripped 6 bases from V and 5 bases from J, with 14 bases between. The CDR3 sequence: CASRRQLSYQPQHF. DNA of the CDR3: TGCGCCAGCAGACGACAACTCAGTTATCAGCCCCAGCATTTT.

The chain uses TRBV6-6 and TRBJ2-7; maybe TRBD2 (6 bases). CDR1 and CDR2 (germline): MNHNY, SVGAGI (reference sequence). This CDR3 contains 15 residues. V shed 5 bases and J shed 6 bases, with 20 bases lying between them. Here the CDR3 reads CASSHHPEGRREQYF. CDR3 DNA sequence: TGTGCCAGCAGTCATCATCCGGAGGGGCGGCGCGAGCAGTACTTC.

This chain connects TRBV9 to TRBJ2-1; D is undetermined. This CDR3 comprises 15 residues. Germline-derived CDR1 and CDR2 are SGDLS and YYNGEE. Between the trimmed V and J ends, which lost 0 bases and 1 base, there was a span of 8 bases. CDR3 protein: CASSVADLSYNEQFF. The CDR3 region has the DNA TGTGCCAGCAGCGTAGCTGACCTGTCCTACAATGAGCAGTTCTTC.

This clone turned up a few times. CDR3: CASSYSGVANYGYTF. CDR3 nucleotide sequence: TGTGCCAGCAGTTACTCAGGGGTAGCTAACTATGGCTACACCTTC. The J gene is TRBJ1-2, the V gene TRBV6-5; D possibly corresponds to TRBD1 (5 bases). V lost 0 bases and J 0 bases, leaving 8 bases between the germline ends. Germline V CDR1 and CDR2: MNHEY, SVGAGI. The CDR3 has 15 residues.

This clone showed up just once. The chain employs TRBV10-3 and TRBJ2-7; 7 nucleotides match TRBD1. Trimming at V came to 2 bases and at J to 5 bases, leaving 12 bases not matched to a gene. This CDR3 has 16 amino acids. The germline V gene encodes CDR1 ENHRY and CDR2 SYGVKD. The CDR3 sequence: CAISERGLGASNEQYF. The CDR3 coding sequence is TGTGCCATCAGTGAGAGGGGGCTTGGGGCCTCTAACGAGCAGTACTTC.

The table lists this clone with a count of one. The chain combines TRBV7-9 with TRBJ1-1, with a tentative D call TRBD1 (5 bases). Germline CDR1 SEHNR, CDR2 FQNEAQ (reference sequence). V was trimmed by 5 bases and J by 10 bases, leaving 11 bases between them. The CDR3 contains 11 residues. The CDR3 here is CASSRLGGAFF. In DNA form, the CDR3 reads TGTGCCAGCAGCCGCCTTGGGGGAGCTTTCTTT.

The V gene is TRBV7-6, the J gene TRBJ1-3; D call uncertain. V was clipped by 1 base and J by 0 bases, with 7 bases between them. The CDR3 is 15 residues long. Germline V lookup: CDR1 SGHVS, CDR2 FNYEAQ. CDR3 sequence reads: CASSLGANSGNTIYF. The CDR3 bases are TGTGCCAGCAGCTTAGGGGCCAACTCTGGAAACACCATATATTTT.

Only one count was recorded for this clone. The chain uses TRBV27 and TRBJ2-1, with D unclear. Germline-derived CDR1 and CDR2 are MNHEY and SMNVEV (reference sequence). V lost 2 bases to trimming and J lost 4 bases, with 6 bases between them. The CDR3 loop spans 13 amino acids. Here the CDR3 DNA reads TGTGCCAGCAGTTTACTGCTTTACAATGAGCAGTTCTTC. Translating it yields CASSLLLYNEQFF.

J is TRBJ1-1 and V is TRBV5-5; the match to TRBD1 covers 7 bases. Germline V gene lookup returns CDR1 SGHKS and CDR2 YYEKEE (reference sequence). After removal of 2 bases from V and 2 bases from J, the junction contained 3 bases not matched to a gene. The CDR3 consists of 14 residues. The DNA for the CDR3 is TGTGCCAGCAGCTTCCGGACAGGAAACACTGAAGCTTTCTTT. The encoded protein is CASSFRTGNTEAFF.

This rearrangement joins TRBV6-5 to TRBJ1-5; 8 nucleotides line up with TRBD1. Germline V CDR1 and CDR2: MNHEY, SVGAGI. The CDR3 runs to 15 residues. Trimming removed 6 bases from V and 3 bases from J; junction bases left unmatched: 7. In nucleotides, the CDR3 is TGTGCCAGCAGAGACGGGACAGGCTTCAATCAGCCCCAGCATTTT. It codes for CASRDGTGFNQPQHF.

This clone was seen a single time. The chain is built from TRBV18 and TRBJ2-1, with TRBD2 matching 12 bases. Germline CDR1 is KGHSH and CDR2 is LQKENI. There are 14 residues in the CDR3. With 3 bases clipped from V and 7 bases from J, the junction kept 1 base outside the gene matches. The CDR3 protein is CASSPTSGGNEQFF. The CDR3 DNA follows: TGTGCCAGCTCACCGACTAGCGGGGGTAATGAGCAGTTCTTC.

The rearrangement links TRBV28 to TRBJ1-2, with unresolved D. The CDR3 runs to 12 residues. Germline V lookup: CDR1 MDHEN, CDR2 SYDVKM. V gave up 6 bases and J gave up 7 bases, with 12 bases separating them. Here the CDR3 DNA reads TGTGCCAGCAGCCTGTCCCTTTCTGGCTACACCTTC. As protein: CASSLSLSGYTF.

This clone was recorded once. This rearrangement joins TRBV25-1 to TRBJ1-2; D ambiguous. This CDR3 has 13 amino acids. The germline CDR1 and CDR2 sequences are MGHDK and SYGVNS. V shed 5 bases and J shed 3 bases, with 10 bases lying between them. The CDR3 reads CASSSRWDYGYTF. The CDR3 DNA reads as TGTGCCAGCAGTTCACGGTGGGACTATGGCTACACCTTC.

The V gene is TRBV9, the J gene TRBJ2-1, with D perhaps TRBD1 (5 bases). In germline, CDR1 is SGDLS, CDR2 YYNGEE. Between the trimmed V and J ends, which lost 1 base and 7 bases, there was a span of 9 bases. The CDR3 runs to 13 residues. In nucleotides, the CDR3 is TGTGCCAGCAGCGTATCAGGGTTGAATGAGCAGTTCTTC. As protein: CASSVSGLNEQFF.

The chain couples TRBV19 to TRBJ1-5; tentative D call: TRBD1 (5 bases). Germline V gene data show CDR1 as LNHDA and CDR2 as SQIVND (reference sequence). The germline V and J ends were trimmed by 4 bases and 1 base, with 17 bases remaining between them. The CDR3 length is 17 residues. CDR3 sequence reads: CASSSRVIGVSNQPQHF. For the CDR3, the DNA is TGTGCCAGTAGTAGTCGGGTAATAGGGGTGAGCAATCAGCCCCAGCATTTT.

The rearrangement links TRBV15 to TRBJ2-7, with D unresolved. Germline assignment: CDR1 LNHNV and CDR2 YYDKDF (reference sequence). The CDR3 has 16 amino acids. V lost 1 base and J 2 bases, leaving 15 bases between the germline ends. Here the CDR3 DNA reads TGTGCCACCAGCAGAGGGTTAGCCCGAAATACCTACGAGCAGTACTTC. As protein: CATSRGLARNTYEQYF.